This T cell receptor beta chain is drawn from a study of cytomegalovirus exposure and HLA in healthy donors. Between the trimmed V and J ends, which lost 3 bases and 9 bases, there was a span of 15 bases. The length of the CDR3 is 15 residues. Germline V gene data show CDR1 as KGHSH and CDR2 as LQKENI. The study ran its PCR with 60 Vbeta and 13 Jbeta primers. Assay used: immunoSEQ multiplex PCR; TCRdb lists only in-frame clones, some missing. The sample lists 150,000 to 180,000 clones, about four fifths seen once, with about 2.6% in the top ten. The chain employs TRBV18 and TRBJ1-6, with a tentative D call TRBD1 (5 bases). The sample taken for sequencing was PBMCs. This sequence was found in a young man in good health and CMV-seronegative. CDR3 loop: CASSPGEALGSPLHF. The DNA for the CDR3 is TGTGCCAGCTCACCGGGGGAGGCCTTGGGTTCACCCCTCCACTTT.